This TCR beta chain stems from a study of T cell repertoires in cytomegalovirus infection. CDR1 and CDR2 (germline): SGHTA, FQGTGA. The V segment lost 5 bases and the J segment 0 bases; nucleotides outside the gene matches: 11. This CDR3 spans 18 amino acids. Study observations and caveats: CMV carriers with the relevant HLA were identified by cumulative public TCR beta family frequency. Predominance within the ex vivo response was attributable to HLA-C-restricted CMV-specific TCR beta clonotypes.

Concerning this clonotype: Its antigen remains unidentified.

TCRdb re-derived calls from the reads in MiXCR, one entry per CDR3 protein. The sample holds about 220,000 distinct CDR3 sequences, less than 50% seen once. The sequence was obtained from a human donor in good health (CMV status not recorded). Some clones in this sample may be carry-over from other donors' samples. V is TRBV7-3 and J is TRBJ2-2; 8 bases are shared with TRBD2. This specimen was CD8+ T cells from cultured PBMCs, taken from culture after CMV antigen stimulation. The CDR3 DNA reads TGTGCCAGCAGCCCCCGGGGAGCGGGGGCTACGAACACCGGGGAGCTGTTTTTT. Protein product: CASSPRGAGATNTGELFF.